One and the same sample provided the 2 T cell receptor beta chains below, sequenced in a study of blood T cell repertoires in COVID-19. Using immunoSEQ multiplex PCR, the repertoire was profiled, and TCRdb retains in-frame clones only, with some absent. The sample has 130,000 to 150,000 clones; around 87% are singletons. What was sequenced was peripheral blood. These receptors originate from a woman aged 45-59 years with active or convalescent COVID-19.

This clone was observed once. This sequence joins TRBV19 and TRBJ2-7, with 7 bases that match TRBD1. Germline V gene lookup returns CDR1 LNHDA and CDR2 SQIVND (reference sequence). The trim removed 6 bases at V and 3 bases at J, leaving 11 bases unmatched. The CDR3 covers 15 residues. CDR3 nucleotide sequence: TGTGCCAGTAGCAACCCCGGGACAGACTTCTACGAGCAGTACTTC. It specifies CASSNPGTDFYEQYF.

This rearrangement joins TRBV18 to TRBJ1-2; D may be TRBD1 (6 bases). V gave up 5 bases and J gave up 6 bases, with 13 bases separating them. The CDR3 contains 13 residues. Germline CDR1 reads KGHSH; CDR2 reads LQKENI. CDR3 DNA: TGTGCCAGCTCAGCCCAAACAGGGAATGGCTACACCTTC. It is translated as CASSAQTGNGYTF.